This T cell receptor (beta chain) was identified during a study of blood T cell repertoires in COVID-19. Unmatched junction bases numbered 6, after V lost 6 bases and J lost 4 bases. From germline, CDR1 is SNHLY and CDR2 FYNNEI. The CDR3 sequence is 14 residues long. Per the authors' pipeline: Counts of nucleated cells, estimated from reference gene primer amplification, were obtained. Clones were sequenced by immunoSEQ multiplex PCR, and TCRdb holds only the in-frame ones, with some missing. V and J calls and clone size follow that table, whereas D and trimming were derived from the DNA. The table includes roughly 120,000 clones, about 86% detected once. This clone appeared a single time.

The source material was peripheral blood. The genes are TRBV2 and TRBJ2-1; 7 bases align to TRBD1. This clonotype originated in a man in his 70s who had recovered from COVID-19. The CDR3 region is CASRDGTVYNEQFF. In DNA, the CDR3 is TGTGCCAGCAGGGACGGGACAGTTTACAATGAGCAGTTCTTC.